This T cell receptor beta chain was sequenced during a study of vaccination and CD4 T cells after COVID-19. The wider study: Cells were stimulated with overlapping spike peptides from SARS-CoV-2, HCoV-NL63, HCoV-OC43 and HCoV-229E.

The V gene's germline CDR1 is SGHVS and CDR2 FQNEAQ. The length of the CDR3 is 14 residues. Between the trimmed V and J ends, which lost 2 bases and 0 bases, there was a span of 7 bases. This sample's treatment: roughly 10-day PBMC culture with coronavirus spike peptide pools or control peptides (ViraFEST assay). ViraFEST expanded antigen-specific T cells with peptide pools, then sequenced TCRs. General study results and limits: Convalescent patients had a median roughly 86% of reactive clones appearing only post-vaccination.

With the Oncomine TCR Beta short-read assay, DNA from cultured CD4+ T cells was sequenced. It was from cultured CD4+ T cells that genomic DNA was extracted. One entry per CDR3 protein, called by TCRdb with MiXCR from the PCR reads. The sample lists about 19,000 distinct CDR3 sequences, roughly 64% occurring once. This clonotype is a singleton in its sample. The antigen is unknown. The specimen was CD4+ T cells from blood, cultured in vitro. This TCR derives from a human donor who had recovered from COVID-19. The chain recombines TRBV7-8 with TRBJ1-1; a possible D gene is TRBD1 (5 bases). The CDR3: CASSLTDMNTEAFF. The CDR3 nucleotides read TGTGCCAGCAGCTTAACGGACATGAACACTGAAGCTTTCTTT.